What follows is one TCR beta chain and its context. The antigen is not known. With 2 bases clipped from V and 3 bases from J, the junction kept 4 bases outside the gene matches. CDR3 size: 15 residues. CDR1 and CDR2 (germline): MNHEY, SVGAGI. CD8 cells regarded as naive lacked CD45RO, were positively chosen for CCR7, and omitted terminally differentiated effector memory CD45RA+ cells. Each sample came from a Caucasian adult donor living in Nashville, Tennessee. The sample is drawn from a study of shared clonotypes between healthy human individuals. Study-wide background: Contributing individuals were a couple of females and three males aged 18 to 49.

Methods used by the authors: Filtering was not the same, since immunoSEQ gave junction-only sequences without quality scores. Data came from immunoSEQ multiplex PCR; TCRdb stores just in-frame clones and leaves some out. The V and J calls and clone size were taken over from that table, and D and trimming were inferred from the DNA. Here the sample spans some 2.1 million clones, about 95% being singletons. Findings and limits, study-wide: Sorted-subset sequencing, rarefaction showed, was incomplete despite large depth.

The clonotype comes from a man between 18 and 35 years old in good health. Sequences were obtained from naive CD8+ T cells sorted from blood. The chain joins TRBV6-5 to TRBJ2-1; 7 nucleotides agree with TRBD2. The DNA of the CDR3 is TGTGCCAGCAGTTACGACCGGGACTACTACAATGAGCAGTTCTTC. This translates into CASSYDRDYYNEQFF.